Listed here are 25 T cell receptor beta chains from one sample, sequenced in a study of cytomegalovirus exposure and HLA in healthy donors. PCR involved 60 Vbeta and 13 Jbeta primers. TCRdb's table, derived via immunoSEQ multiplex PCR, lists solely in-frame clones and lacks some. The table lists 150,000 to 200,000 clones, less than 90% of them singletons. The source material was PBMCs. The receptors were sampled from a man aged 18-30 years in good health and CMV-seronegative.

As concerns this clone: A far more abundant clone sits one base away, making this likely a read error. This rearrangement joins TRBV5-4 to TRBJ1-2, with D possibly TRBD1 on 5 matching bases. CDR3 length: 13 amino acids. Deletions cut 7 bases from V and 8 bases from J, with 18 bases between. Per germline, CDR1 SGHNT and CDR2 YYREEE (reference sequence). Here the CDR3 DNA reads TGTGCCAGCCGCCTGACTCGGGGGGAAGGCTACACCTTC. Translation: CASRLTRGEGYTF.

The J gene is TRBJ1-1, the V gene TRBV6-5; tentatively, D is TRBD1 (6 bases). Trimming left V 7 bases short and J 3 bases short, with 12 bases between. This CDR3 has 13 residues. Germline-derived CDR1 and CDR2 are MNHEY and SVGAGI. In nucleotides, the CDR3 is TGTGCCAGCACTCCCACAGGGTACACTGAAGCTTTCTTT. It encodes CASTPTGYTEAFF.

The genes are TRBV5-1 and TRBJ1-3; D perhaps matches TRBD1 (6 bases). The CDR3 totals 15 residues. Trimming took 4 bases from V and 0 from J, leaving 11 bases between them. Germline-derived CDR1 and CDR2 are SGHRS and YFSETQ. CDR3 DNA sequence: TGCGCCAGCAGCGCGCGACAGGCCTCTGGAAACACCATATATTTT. The encoded protein is CASSARQASGNTIYF.

V gene TRBV7-9 combines with J gene TRBJ2-5; D not resolved. Germline CDR1 reads SEHNR; CDR2 reads FQNEAQ (reference sequence). V lost 5 bases to trimming and J lost 5 bases, with 12 bases between them. The CDR3 spans 13 residues. For the CDR3, the DNA is TGTGCCAGCAGCCCCTCCCTGTTGGAGACCCAGTACTTC. Protein sequence: CASSPSLLETQYF. Combining the CDR3 with reference TRBV7-9 and TRBJ2-5 gives the whole variable domain DTGVSQNPRHKITKRGQNVTFRCDPISEHNRLYWYRQTLGQGPEFLTYFQNEAQLEKSRLLSDRFSAERPKGSFSTLEIQRTEQGDSAMYLCASSPSLLETQYFGPGTRLLVL.

The chain combines TRBV27 with TRBJ2-1, with 8 bases identical to TRBD2. Germline V gene sequence: CDR1 MNHEY, CDR2 SMNVEV (reference sequence). The CDR3 is 17 amino acids. V lost 3 bases, J lost 3 bases, and 10 bases stayed unmatched. CDR3 amino acids: CASSFEQLADRYNEQFF. The CDR3 DNA reads TGTGCCAGCAGTTTCGAGCAACTAGCGGACCGCTACAATGAGCAGTTCTTC.

V gene TRBV27 combines with J gene TRBJ1-5, with a weak D call TRBD1 (6 bases). The ends were cut back, 3 bases at V and 7 bases at J, with 25 bases in the middle. The length of the CDR3 is 18 residues. Germline V gene data show CDR1 as MNHEY and CDR2 as SMNVEV (reference sequence). The CDR3 DNA reads as TGTGCCAGCAGTTTCGGCCCCCCAGGGCAGGGTACAGGGCAGCCCCAGCATTTT. Translated: CASSFGPPGQGTGQPQHF.

A remark on this clone: Other DNA sequences of this sample code for an identical CDR3. The genes are TRBV6-5 and TRBJ2-7, with a possible D match to TRBD2 (6 bases). Trimming shortened V by 0 bases and J by 0 bases, and 9 bases separated the two germline ends. CDR1 is MNHEY and CDR2 is SVGAGI in the germline V gene. CDR3 length equals 15 residues. CDR3 DNA: TGTGCCAGCAGTTACTCTTCCGGGAGCTCCTACGAGCAGTACTTC. Its protein product is CASSYSSGSSYEQYF.

The rearrangement uses TRBV4-1 and TRBJ2-7, with TRBD2 matching 9 bases. The CDR3 is 15 amino acids. V shed 1 base and J 4 bases; nucleotides not matched to a gene: 5. Germline lookup yields CDR1 MGHRA and CDR2 YSYEKL. In nucleotides, the CDR3 is TGCGCCAGCAGCCAAGCCGGGACTAGCCTATACGAGCAGTACTTC. This codes for CASSQAGTSLYEQYF.

V gene TRBV7-9 combines with J gene TRBJ2-2, with D possibly matching TRBD2 (5 bases). This CDR3 comprises 16 residues. With 2 bases removed from V and 1 base from J, the gap between germline ends came to 11 bases. CDR1 is SEHNR and CDR2 is FQNEAQ in the germline V gene (reference sequence). CDR3 bases: TGTGCCAGCAGCTTAATTCTCGGAGGGAACACCGGGGAGCTGTTTTTT. Its translation is CASSLILGGNTGELFF.

The chain is built from TRBV19 and TRBJ1-1; maybe TRBD1 (5 bases). Germline CDR1 and CDR2: LNHDA and SQIVND (reference sequence). V was clipped by 11 bases and J by 3 bases, with 13 bases between them. The CDR3 contains 12 residues. Here the CDR3 reads CASEAGDTEAFF. Here the CDR3 DNA reads TGTGCCTCAGAGGCGGGGGACACTGAAGCTTTCTTT.

The chain recombines TRBV19 with TRBJ1-3, with D tentatively TRBD1 (6 bases). The CDR3 totals 16 residues. Trimming shortened V by 6 bases and J by 1 base, and 16 bases separated the two germline ends. Germline V gene data show CDR1 as LNHDA and CDR2 as SQIVND (reference sequence). CDR3 nucleotide sequence: TGTGCCAGTAGCCCCGGTGTCAGGGGATCTGGAAACACCATATATTTT. Its translation is CASSPGVRGSGNTIYF.

The chain has TRBV6-6 and TRBJ1-5; no clear D. The V gene's germline CDR1 is MNHNY and CDR2 SVGAGI (reference sequence). V gave up 5 bases and J gave up 3 bases, with 14 bases separating them. The CDR3 is 15 amino acids. CDR3 in amino acids: CASSTPLGSNQPQHF. The CDR3 DNA is TGTGCCAGCAGTACCCCCCTGGGCTCCAATCAGCCCCAGCATTTT.

The CDR3 reads CSAQRANEQFF. The CDR3 coding sequence is TGCAGTGCACAGCGGGCCAATGAGCAGTTCTTC. The V and J genes are TRBV20-1 and TRBJ2-1; tentative D call: TRBD2 (6 bases). V shed 6 bases and J shed 6 bases, with 9 bases lying between them. CDR3 size: 11 residues. In germline, CDR1 is DFQATT, CDR2 SNEGSKA (reference sequence).

The V gene is TRBV5-1, the J gene TRBJ1-4, with TRBD1 as a possible D gene (5 bases). The germline gives CDR1 SGHRS, CDR2 YFSETQ. The V end was cut by 3 bases, the J end by 7 bases, with 10 bases between. The CDR3 spans 13 residues. The CDR3 region is CASSSTVGEKLFF. CDR3 sequence (DNA): TGCGCCAGCAGCTCGACAGTGGGTGAAAAACTGTTTTTT.

V is TRBV6-5 and J is TRBJ1-4, with TRBD1 matching 8 bases. CDR1 and CDR2 from the germline V gene are MNHEY and SVGAGI. There are 15 residues in the CDR3. Losses at the gene ends were 6 bases for V and 8 bases for J; bases not matched to a gene: 11. CDR3 nucleotides: TGTGCCAGCAGCCAATCTACAGGGGGAGTCGAAAAACTGTTTTTT. Its protein product is CASSQSTGGVEKLFF.

The V gene is TRBV7-6, the J gene TRBJ2-1; a weak D match, TRBD2 (5 bases). CDR1 is SGHVS and CDR2 is FNYEAQ in the germline V gene. The V end was cut by 3 bases, the J end by 3 bases, with 15 bases between. The CDR3 is made up of 16 amino acids. The CDR3: CASSLTGETNYNEQFF. The CDR3 DNA is TGTGCCAGCAGCTTGACCGGGGAGACCAACTACAATGAGCAGTTCTTC. Based on the CDR3 plus reference TRBV7-6 and TRBJ2-1, the full variable domain is GAGVSQSPRYKVTKRGQDVALRCDPISGHVSLYWYRQALGQGPEFLTYFNYEAQQDKSGLPNDRFSAERPEGSISTLTIQRTEQRDSAMYRCASSLTGETNYNEQFFGPGTRLTVL.

In this sample, this clone turned up once. This chain links TRBV6-5 with TRBJ1-1; D not resolved. The germline CDR1 and CDR2 sequences are MNHEY and SVGAGI. This CDR3 contains 11 residues. The ends were cut back, 7 bases at V and 3 bases at J, with 6 bases in the middle. CDR3 protein: CASKRDTEAFF. The CDR3 bases are TGTGCCAGCAAGCGGGACACTGAAGCTTTCTTT.

This chain uses TRBV5-5 with TRBJ1-2, with D maybe TRBD1 (5 bases). The CDR3 runs 14 residues. V was cut by 3 bases and J by 7 bases, with 16 bases left in between. The V gene's germline CDR1 is SGHKS and CDR2 YYEKEE (reference sequence). The CDR3 DNA reads as TGTGCCAGCAGCTCCAAGGTGGGGGGTCGTGGCTACACCTTC. Translation: CASSSKVGGRGYTF. The full variable domain, completed using reference TRBV5-5 and TRBJ1-2, is DAGVTQSPTHLIKTRGQQVTLRCSPISGHKSVSWYQQVLGQGPQFIFQYYEKEERGRGNFPDRFSARQFPNYSSELNVNALLLGDSALYLCASSSKVGGRGYTFGSGTRLTVV.

The CDR3 coding sequence is TGTGCCAGCAGCGGACTTGCGGGCCTCACAGATACGCAGTATTTT. Protein sequence: CASSGLAGLTDTQYF. The chain links TRBV2 to TRBJ2-3; possibly TRBD2 for D (5 bases). The germline gives CDR1 SNHLY, CDR2 FYNNEI. The CDR3 length is 15 residues. V lost 6 bases, J lost 2 bases, and 15 bases lay in between.

The chain is built from TRBV6-5 and TRBJ2-7, with 8 bases lining up with TRBD2. The V segment lost 6 bases and the J segment 1 base; nucleotides outside the gene matches: 8. This CDR3 comprises 15 residues. In germline, CDR1 is MNHEY, CDR2 SVGAGI. The CDR3 coding sequence is TGTGCCAGCAGCCCCCCCGGCGGGAGGTCCTACGAGCAGTACTTC. This translates into CASSPPGGRSYEQYF.

The rearrangement joins TRBV9 to TRBJ2-1; 10 bases map to TRBD2. In germline, CDR1 is SGDLS, CDR2 YYNGEE. The CDR3 extends over 16 amino acids. V dropped 4 bases and J dropped 6; count of bases not matched to a gene: 10. CDR3 in amino acids: CASSPRLAGSVNEQFF. CDR3 DNA: TGTGCCAGCAGCCCAAGACTAGCGGGTTCTGTCAATGAGCAGTTCTTC.

The V gene is TRBV7-2, the J gene TRBJ1-4, with D possibly matching TRBD1 (6 bases). The germline V gene has CDR1 SGHTA and CDR2 FQGNSA. The germline V and J ends were trimmed by 4 bases and 5 bases, with 14 bases remaining between them. This CDR3 region has 15 residues. CDR3 sequence (DNA): TGTGCCAGCAGCTCGTCCCGGACAGAGAATGAAAAACTGTTTTTT. Its translation is CASSSSRTENEKLFF.

The chain has TRBV7-3 and TRBJ2-3, with TRBD1 as a possible D gene (6 bases). V gave up 3 bases and J gave up 1 base, with 8 bases separating them. This CDR3 contains 14 residues. Germline CDR1 and CDR2: SGHTA and FQGTGA. CDR3 loop: CASSLGARTDTQYF. As DNA, the CDR3 is TGTGCCAGCAGCTTGGGGGCCCGCACAGATACGCAGTATTTT.

V is TRBV12-5 and J is TRBJ2-7; 9 bases align to TRBD1. Losses at the gene ends were 0 bases for V and 4 bases for J; bases not matched to a gene: 7. This CDR3 comprises 16 residues. Germline V CDR1 and CDR2: LGHNT, FRNRAP. CDR3: CASGLVSRTGVYEQYF. In DNA, the CDR3 is TGTGCTAGTGGTTTGGTGTCCCGGACAGGGGTTTACGAGCAGTACTTC.

The gene calls are TRBV4-1 and TRBJ1-5, with D maybe TRBD1 (5 bases). The CDR3 covers 18 residues. The V and J ends lost 2 bases and 0 bases respectively, with 17 bases between them. Germline V gives CDR1 MGHRA, CDR2 YSYEKL. The CDR3: CASSQPRGESYSNQPQHF. CDR3 coding DNA: TGCGCCAGCAGCCAACCCCGGGGGGAGAGCTATAGCAATCAGCCCCAGCATTTT.